The rows below give T cell receptor beta chains drawn from one sample of a study of T cell responses to AZD1222 COVID-19 vaccine. The table came from immunoSEQ multiplex PCR; TCRdb's copy has only in-frame clones and leaves some out. The sample shows approximately 98,000 clones, around 90% of them seen only once. This specimen was peripheral blood, taken on day 0 of MenACWY control vaccination. The source is an adult in good health. The CDR3 runs from the conserved cysteine through the conserved F or W. Fields, in order: V gene, J gene, D gene, clone size, CDR3 DNA, CDR3 protein. A D gene is named only where the DNA matches it firmly. Clone size is shown for a subset of rows, as once, few, many or a class of expanded clone.

v_call: TRBV6-6
j_call: TRBJ2-7
d_call: .
clone_size: .
cdr3_nt: TGTGCCAGCAGTTATCTTCGGGACGTTGCCTACGAGCAGTACTTC
cdr3_aa: CASSYLRDVAYEQYF

v_call: TRBV4-1
j_call: TRBJ1-2
d_call: TRBD1
clone_size: .
cdr3_nt: TGCGCCAGCAGCCAAGAAGGGCAGGGGGCGAGCTATGGCTACACCTTC
cdr3_aa: CASSQEGQGASYGYTF

v_call: TRBV20-1
j_call: TRBJ1-2
d_call: TRBD1
clone_size: .
cdr3_nt: TGCAGTGCTAGTGACCACAGGGGGGATGGCTACACCTTC
cdr3_aa: CSASDHRGDGYTF

v_call: TRBV7-2
j_call: TRBJ2-7
d_call: TRBD1
clone_size: once
cdr3_nt: TGTGCCAGCAGCTTGGGCACAGGGGGGATAAGGGACCCCTACGAGCAGTACTTC
cdr3_aa: CASSLGTGGIRDPYEQYF

v_call: TRBV7-2
j_call: TRBJ1-3
d_call: .
clone_size: .
cdr3_nt: TGTGCCAGCAGCTTAGGGGGGGCAGGTGGAAACACCATATATTTT
cdr3_aa: CASSLGGAGGNTIYF

v_call: TRBV10-1
j_call: TRBJ2-7
d_call: .
clone_size: .
cdr3_nt: TGCGCCAGCAGTGACTCTGGGACAAGGACCGAGCAGTACTTC
cdr3_aa: CASSDSGTRTEQYF

v_call: TRBV5-4
j_call: TRBJ1-4
d_call: .
clone_size: .
cdr3_nt: TGTGCCAGCAGCTTCGCCGGGGGGGATGAAAAACTGTTTTTT
cdr3_aa: CASSFAGGDEKLFF

v_call: TRBV2
j_call: TRBJ2-7
d_call: .
clone_size: .
cdr3_nt: TGTGCCAGCGGGGGGAACGAGCAGTACTTC
cdr3_aa: CASGGNEQYF

v_call: TRBV29-1
j_call: TRBJ1-1
d_call: .
clone_size: .
cdr3_nt: TGCAGCGTTGAAGGGACAGTTTCGAACACTGAAGCTTTCTTT
cdr3_aa: CSVEGTVSNTEAFF

v_call: TRBV7-9
j_call: TRBJ2-1
d_call: TRBD2
clone_size: .
cdr3_nt: TGTGCCAGCAGCTCCCTGACTAGCGGGGGGGCAAATGAGCAGTTCTTC
cdr3_aa: CASSSLTSGGANEQFF

v_call: TRBV5-4
j_call: TRBJ1-1
d_call: TRBD1
clone_size: .
cdr3_nt: TGTGCCAGCAGCTTCCAGGGGGGGGACACTGAAGCTTTCTTT
cdr3_aa: CASSFQGGDTEAFF

v_call: TRBV9
j_call: TRBJ1-1
d_call: .
clone_size: .
cdr3_nt: TGTGCCAGCAGCTTCGGACAGAACACTGAAGCTTTCTTT
cdr3_aa: CASSFGQNTEAFF

v_call: TRBV28
j_call: TRBJ1-5
d_call: .
clone_size: once
cdr3_nt: TGTGCCAGCAGCGAGCTAGAAGGGGGTAATCAGCCCCAGCATTTT
cdr3_aa: CASSELEGGNQPQHF

v_call: TRBV6-2/TRBV6-3
j_call: TRBJ1-6
d_call: .
clone_size: .
cdr3_nt: TGTGCCAGCAGCAGGAGCTCCTATAATTCACCCCTCCACTTT
cdr3_aa: CASSRSSYNSPLHF

v_call: TRBV6-1
j_call: TRBJ1-6
d_call: .
clone_size: .
cdr3_nt: TGTGCCAGCAGTGATGCCCCCCTTGGGAACTCCTATAATTCACCCCTCCACTTT
cdr3_aa: CASSDAPLGNSYNSPLHF

v_call: TRBV10-1
j_call: TRBJ2-2
d_call: .
clone_size: .
cdr3_nt: TGCGCCAGCAGTTTCGGCCAGGGCACCGGGGAGCTGTTTTTT
cdr3_aa: CASSFGQGTGELFF

v_call: TRBV3-1/TRBV3-2
j_call: TRBJ2-5
d_call: .
clone_size: .
cdr3_nt: TGTGCCAGCAGCCAAATTCTAGAGACCCAGTACTTC
cdr3_aa: CASSQILETQYF

v_call: TRBV30
j_call: TRBJ1-4
d_call: TRBD1
clone_size: .
cdr3_nt: TGTGCCTGGGACGCATCGCGGGACAGCGCCCTTGTCTGTGTCGGAAAACTGTTTTTT
cdr3_aa: CAWDASRDSALVCVGKLFF

v_call: TRBV15
j_call: TRBJ2-7
d_call: TRBD1
clone_size: .
cdr3_nt: TGTGCCACCAGCAGAGGGGGGACAGGAAGCTCCTACGAGCAGTACTTC
cdr3_aa: CATSRGGTGSSYEQYF

v_call: TRBV6-5
j_call: TRBJ2-5
d_call: TRBD2
clone_size: .
cdr3_nt: TGTGCCACCCTCGGCCGGGGAGCGGGACAAGAGACCCAGTACTTC
cdr3_aa: CATLGRGAGQETQYF

v_call: TRBV19
j_call: TRBJ1-5
d_call: TRBD1
clone_size: .
cdr3_nt: TGTGCCAGTAGTCCTTTACAGGGGGAGAGCAATCAGCCCCAGCATTTT
cdr3_aa: CASSPLQGESNQPQHF

v_call: TRBV6-6
j_call: TRBJ2-7
d_call: TRBD2
clone_size: .
cdr3_nt: TGTGCCAGCAGTTCAAGCGGGACTAGCGGGGCCTACGAGCAGTACTTC
cdr3_aa: CASSSSGTSGAYEQYF

v_call: TRBV6-5
j_call: TRBJ2-1
d_call: TRBD2
clone_size: .
cdr3_nt: TGTGCCAGCAGTTGGACTAGCGGGGGGTACAATGAGCAGTTCTTC
cdr3_aa: CASSWTSGGYNEQFF

v_call: TRBV27
j_call: TRBJ1-2
d_call: .
clone_size: .
cdr3_nt: TGTGCCAGCAGTTTACAGGGGATCAACTATGGCTACACCTTC
cdr3_aa: CASSLQGINYGYTF

v_call: TRBV4-1
j_call: TRBJ2-3
d_call: TRBD2
clone_size: .
cdr3_nt: TGCGCCAGCGGGCGAACTAGCGGGGGAACCACAGATACGCAGTATTTT
cdr3_aa: CASGRTSGGTTDTQYF

v_call: TRBV5-1
j_call: TRBJ1-2
d_call: .
clone_size: .
cdr3_nt: TGCGCCAGCAGGGAAAGCGGGCTGGGTGGCTACACCTTC
cdr3_aa: CASRESGLGGYTF

v_call: TRBV7-9
j_call: TRBJ2-7
d_call: TRBD1
clone_size: .
cdr3_nt: TGTGCCAGCAGCTTAGGTGACAGGGGGTTCGAGCAGTACTTC
cdr3_aa: CASSLGDRGFEQYF

v_call: TRBV6-1
j_call: TRBJ2-5
d_call: .
clone_size: .
cdr3_nt: TGTGCCAGCAGTGAAGAATCCCCGGGGTTTGCGGGGACCCAGTACTTC
cdr3_aa: CASSEESPGFAGTQYF

v_call: TRBV3-1/TRBV3-2
j_call: TRBJ1-1
d_call: .
clone_size: .
cdr3_nt: TGTGCCAGCAGCCCCCGGGACTCCAACACTGAAGCTTTCTTT
cdr3_aa: CASSPRDSNTEAFF

v_call: TRBV6-5
j_call: TRBJ1-6
d_call: .
clone_size: .
cdr3_nt: TGTGCCAGCAGTTACAAGACAGGACCGAATTATTACCTCCACTTT
cdr3_aa: CASSYKTGPNYYLHF

v_call: TRBV5-1
j_call: TRBJ1-4
d_call: TRBD1
clone_size: once
cdr3_nt: TGCGCCAGCAGCTTGGGTCTCGACAGGGGGAGGGAAAAACTGTTTTTT
cdr3_aa: CASSLGLDRGREKLFF